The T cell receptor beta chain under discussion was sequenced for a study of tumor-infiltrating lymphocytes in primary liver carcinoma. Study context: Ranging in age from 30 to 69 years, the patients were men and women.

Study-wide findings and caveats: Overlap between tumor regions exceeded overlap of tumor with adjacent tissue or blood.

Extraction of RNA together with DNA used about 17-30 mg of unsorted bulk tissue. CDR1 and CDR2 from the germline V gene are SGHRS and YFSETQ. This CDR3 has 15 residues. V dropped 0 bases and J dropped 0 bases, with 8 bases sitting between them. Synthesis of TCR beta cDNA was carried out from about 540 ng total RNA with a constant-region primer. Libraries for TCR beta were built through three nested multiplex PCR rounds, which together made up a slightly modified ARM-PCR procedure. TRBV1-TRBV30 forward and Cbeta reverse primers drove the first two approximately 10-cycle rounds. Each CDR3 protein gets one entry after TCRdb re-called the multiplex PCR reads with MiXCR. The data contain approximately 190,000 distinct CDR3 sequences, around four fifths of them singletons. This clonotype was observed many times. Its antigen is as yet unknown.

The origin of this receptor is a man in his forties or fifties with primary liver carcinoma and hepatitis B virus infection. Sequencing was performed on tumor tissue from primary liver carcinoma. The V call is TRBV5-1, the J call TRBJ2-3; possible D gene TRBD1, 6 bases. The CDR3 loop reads CASSLVGQSTDTQYF. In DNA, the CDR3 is TGCGCCAGCAGCTTGGTAGGACAGAGCACAGATACGCAGTATTTT.